A selection of T cell receptor beta chains follows, all from one sample in a study of blood T cell repertoires in COVID-19. Clones were sequenced by immunoSEQ multiplex PCR, and TCRdb holds only the in-frame ones, with some missing. This repertoire shows nearly 250,000 clones, around 86% found once; its top ten account for around 6%. Material: peripheral blood. The receptors stem from a woman older than 75 with COVID-19, enrolled during active disease. The CDR3 runs from the conserved cysteine through the conserved F or W. Fields, in order: J gene, V gene, D gene, clone size, CDR3 DNA, CDR3 protein. A D gene is named only where the DNA matches it firmly. Clone size is shown for a subset of rows, as once, few, many or a class of expanded clone.

J: TRBJ1-3
V: TRBV19
D: TRBD1
size: -
DNA: TGTGCCAGTAGCTCGGGACAGGGTCTCTCTGGAAACACCATATATTTT
CDR3: CASSSGQGLSGNTIYF

J: TRBJ2-3
V: TRBV5-1
D: TRBD1
size: -
DNA: TGCGCCAGCAGGAGACAGGGGGCCACCCTAAGCACAGATACGCAGTATTTT
CDR3: CASRRQGATLSTDTQYF

J: TRBJ2-3
V: TRBV29-1
D: TRBD2
size: -
DNA: TGCAGCGTGGATGGGACTAGCGGGGGTTTCGGCACAGATACGCAGTATTTT
CDR3: CSVDGTSGGFGTDTQYF

J: TRBJ1-1
V: TRBV4-3
D: TRBD1
size: -
DNA: TGCGCCAGCAGGGCCGGGGACAGCATGAACACTGAAGCTTTCTTT
CDR3: CASRAGDSMNTEAFF

J: TRBJ1-2
V: TRBV5-1
D: -
size: -
DNA: TGCGCCAGCAGCCCCGGACAGATGTATGGCTACACCTTC
CDR3: CASSPGQMYGYTF

J: TRBJ1-6
V: TRBV7-9
D: -
size: few
DNA: TGTGCCAGCAGCCCCGCAAGTCGGACTTATAATTCACCCCTCCACTTT
CDR3: CASSPASRTYNSPLHF

J: TRBJ1-2
V: TRBV7-9
D: -
size: -
DNA: TGTGCCAGCAGCCCTACAGGGAACTATGGCTACACCTTC
CDR3: CASSPTGNYGYTF

J: TRBJ1-5
V: TRBV7-2
D: -
size: -
DNA: TGTGCCAGCGCACAGGGCTTTACTCAGCCCCAGCATTTT
CDR3: CASAQGFTQPQHF

J: TRBJ2-3
V: TRBV18
D: TRBD2
size: -
DNA: TGTGCCAGCTCACCTCTAGCGGGGCCAATCACAGATACGCAGTATTTT
CDR3: CASSPLAGPITDTQYF

J: TRBJ2-3
V: TRBV18
D: -
size: -
DNA: TGTGCCAGCTCGGGGGGTTTCACAGATACGCAGTATTTT
CDR3: CASSGGFTDTQYF

J: TRBJ1-1
V: TRBV5-1
D: -
size: -
DNA: TGCGCCAGCAGCTTGGCCAGAGGGTCTGGGCCTGAAGCTTTCTTT
CDR3: CASSLARGSGPEAFF

J: TRBJ1-1
V: TRBV7-2
D: -
size: -
DNA: TGTGCCAGCAGCTTAAGACAGACTAACACTGAAGCTTTCTTT
CDR3: CASSLRQTNTEAFF